The rows below give T cell receptor beta chains drawn from one sample of a study of T cell changes during pregnancy in multiple sclerosis. Profiled with immunoSEQ multiplex PCR; TCRdb holds only in-frame clones, not every one. The sample contains roughly 39,000 clones, around 92% of which appear only once. The source material was CD8+ T cells from peripheral blood mononuclear cells, sampled after pregnancy. The receptors stem from a female donor with multiple sclerosis, enrolled in a pregnancy study. CDR3s include the opening cysteine and the closing phenylalanine or tryptophan. Each record gives: J gene, clone size, D gene, V gene, CDR3 protein, CDR3 DNA. A D gene is named only where the DNA matches it firmly. Only part of the rows carry a size: once, few, many, or a class if the clone is expanded.

TRBJ2-7	-	TRBD2	TRBV2	CASSLTSGRYEQYF	TGTGCCAGCAGCCTGACTAGCGGGAGATACGAGCAGTACTTC
TRBJ2-7	-	-	TRBV30	CAGYGTPYEQYF	TGTGCCGGATACGGGACACCCTACGAGCAGTACTTC
TRBJ2-1	few	-	TRBV2	CASVEGRSPYNEQFF	TGTGCCAGCGTGGAGGGACGTAGCCCCTACAATGAGCAGTTCTTC
TRBJ2-1	-	TRBD2	TRBV7-6	CASSKAASGTIIRDEQFF	TGTGCCAGCAGTAAAGCGGCTAGCGGGACCATAATTAGGGATGAGCAGTTCTTC
TRBJ2-3	-	TRBD1	TRBV5-1	CASSPDRGPFSTDTQYF	TGCGCCAGCAGCCCGGACAGGGGGCCCTTTAGCACAGATACGCAGTATTTT
TRBJ1-6	-	-	TRBV30	CAGRRDYNSPLHF	TGTGCCGGAAGACGGGATTATAATTCACCCCTCCACTTT
TRBJ1-1	few	-	TRBV6-5	CASSSRGYDTEAFF	TGTGCCAGCAGTTCCCGGGGGTACGACACTGAAGCTTTCTTT
TRBJ1-5	-	-	TRBV7-9	CASSFGGLNQPQHF	TGTGCCAGCAGCTTCGGGGGGCTCAATCAGCCCCAGCATTTT
TRBJ2-2	-	TRBD1	TRBV9	CASSVEWDRGRRTGELFF	TGTGCCAGCAGCGTAGAATGGGACAGGGGAAGAAGAACCGGGGAGCTGTTTTTT
TRBJ2-3	-	TRBD1	TRBV27	CASRLRDRGADTQYF	TGTGCCAGCAGATTACGAGACAGGGGGGCAGATACGCAGTATTTT
TRBJ1-6	-	TRBD1	TRBV5-1	CASSLRQGSNSPLHF	TGCGCCAGCAGCTTACGACAGGGGAGTAATTCACCCCTCCACTTT
TRBJ2-3	-	-	TRBV10-3	CAISESRADTQYF	TGTGCCATCAGTGAGTCGCGGGCAGATACGCAGTATTTT
TRBJ1-2	-	-	TRBV11-2	CASSPPEQGPNYGYTF	TGTGCCAGCAGCCCCCCCGAGCAGGGCCCTAACTATGGCTACACCTTC
TRBJ2-7	-	TRBD1	TRBV6-5	CASSYQRGQGTYF	TGTGCCAGCAGTTACCAGAGGGGACAGGGCACGTACTTC
TRBJ2-3	-	TRBD2	TRBV7-9	CASSGAGLYTDTQYF	TGTGCCAGCAGCGGAGCGGGACTATACACAGATACGCAGTATTTT
TRBJ1-5	-	-	TRBV10-3	CAISESPAGNQPQHF	TGTGCCATCAGTGAGTCCCCGGCCGGGAATCAGCCCCAGCATTTT
TRBJ1-1	-	TRBD1	TRBV5-8	CASSIRQGNTEAFF	TGTGCCAGCAGCATCAGACAGGGGAACACTGAAGCTTTCTTT
TRBJ2-7	-	TRBD1	TRBV6-1	CASIKQGVLIYEQYF	TGTGCCAGCATCAAACAGGGGGTCCTGATCTACGAGCAGTACTTC
TRBJ1-5	once	-	TRBV28	CASSPRTVYSNQPQHF	TGTGCCAGCAGTCCTCGGACAGTCTATAGCAATCAGCCCCAGCATTTT
TRBJ1-6	few	-	TRBV6-1	CASSGGDGTNSPLHF	TGTGCCAGCAGCGGGGGGGACGGGACAAATTCACCCCTCCACTTT
TRBJ2-7	-	-	TRBV9	CASSVAPTGNYEQYF	TGTGCCAGCAGCGTAGCTCCTACGGGGAACTACGAGCAGTACTTC
TRBJ1-1	once	-	TRBV19	CASSPLAQGPGTEAFF	TGTGCCAGTAGTCCCCTGGCCCAGGGGCCTGGCACTGAAGCTTTCTTT
TRBJ2-1	-	TRBD1	TRBV5-4	CASTWDRNSYNEQFF	TGTGCCAGCACGTGGGACAGGAACTCCTACAATGAGCAGTTCTTC
TRBJ2-1	-	-	TRBV4-1	CASSQEGREYNEQFF	TGCGCCAGCAGCCAAGAAGGCAGGGAATACAATGAGCAGTTCTTC
TRBJ2-7	-	TRBD2	TRBV7-9	CASSLALAGPSYEQYF	TGTGCCAGCAGCTTAGCTCTAGCGGGCCCTTCCTACGAGCAGTACTTC
TRBJ1-2	-	TRBD1	TRBV10-3	CAISGSGQGQDYGYTF	TGTGCCATCAGTGGTTCGGGACAGGGTCAAGACTATGGCTACACCTTC
TRBJ2-5	few	-	TRBV27	CASSDGTGGETQYF	TGTGCCAGCAGCGACGGGACTGGCGGAGAGACCCAGTACTTC
TRBJ2-7	large	TRBD2	TRBV6-1	CASSEGLADYYEQYF	TGTGCCAGCAGTGAAGGACTAGCGGATTACTACGAGCAGTACTTC
TRBJ2-3	-	TRBD2	TRBV7-3	CASSLTERGLTDTQYF	TGTGCCAGCAGCTTGACTGAGCGGGGGTTGACAGATACGCAGTATTTT
TRBJ1-1	-	-	TRBV2	CASSVLGGNTEAFF	TGTGCCAGCAGCGTTCTGGGAGGGAACACTGAAGCTTTCTTT
TRBJ1-5	-	-	TRBV7-9	CASSPPGVQPQHF	TGTGCCAGCAGCCCACCAGGGGTTCAGCCCCAGCATTTT
TRBJ2-5	once	TRBD1	TRBV7-8	CASSSGRGQGQETQYF	TGTGCCAGCAGCTCAGGAAGGGGGCAGGGGCAAGAGACCCAGTACTTC
TRBJ2-7	-	-	TRBV11-2	CASSLDPRPGRGVGYEQYF	TGTGCCAGCAGCTTAGACCCCCGACCGGGCAGGGGAGTGGGCTACGAGCAGTACTTC
TRBJ1-4	-	TRBD1	TRBV5-1	CASSSDRGHNEKLFF	TGCGCCAGCAGCTCCGACAGGGGACACAATGAAAAACTGTTTTTT
TRBJ1-1	-	TRBD1	TRBV28	CASRDRGEAFF	TGTGCCAGCCGGGACAGGGGAGAAGCTTTCTTT
TRBJ2-7	-	TRBD2	TRBV14	CASSPGLPRPLSSYEQYF	TGTGCCAGCAGCCCGGGACTACCGCGACCGTTGAGCTCCTACGAGCAGTACTTC
TRBJ2-3	-	-	TRBV27	CASSSPGGPTDTQYF	TGTGCCAGCAGTTCTCCGGGGGGCCCCACAGATACGCAGTATTTT
TRBJ2-6	-	-	TRBV7-8	CASSPSAGFAGANVLTF	TGTGCCAGCAGCCCTAGTGCAGGGTTCGCCGGGGCCAACGTCCTGACTTTC
TRBJ2-1	-	TRBD2	TRBV5-6	CASSQGTSGRRSYNEQFF	TGTGCCAGCAGCCAAGGGACTAGCGGGAGGCGGTCCTACAATGAGCAGTTCTTC
TRBJ1-4	-	-	TRBV28	CASKPPFRGSREYNEKLFF	TGTGCCAGCAAACCACCCTTCAGGGGCAGCAGGGAATATAATGAAAAACTGTTTTTT
TRBJ2-5	-	-	TRBV9	CASSVEQERETQYF	TGTGCCAGCAGCGTAGAACAGGAGAGGGAGACCCAGTACTTC
TRBJ2-7	-	-	TRBV27	CASSLGGTRDEQYF	TGTGCCAGCAGTTTAGGAGGAACTCGCGACGAGCAGTACTTC
TRBJ2-1	-	-	TRBV7-9	CACQGGPEGHNEQFF	TGTGCCTGTCAAGGGGGTCCCGAGGGCCACAATGAGCAGTTCTTC
TRBJ2-7	once	TRBD1	TRBV6-5	CATHTLGQDYEQYF	TGTGCCACCCACACCCTAGGACAGGATTACGAGCAGTACTTC
TRBJ1-5	-	TRBD1	TRBV7-4	CASSSPTGKGNQPQHF	TGTGCCAGCAGCTCCCCGACAGGGAAGGGCAATCAGCCCCAGCATTTT
TRBJ1-1	-	-	TRBV2	CASRSGGGTEAFF	TGTGCCAGCCGCAGTGGGGGAGGGACCGAAGCTTTCTTT
TRBJ1-2	once	-	TRBV7-2	CASSLGGRDIYGYTF	TGTGCCAGCAGCTTAGGGGGCAGGGATATCTATGGCTACACCTTC
TRBJ1-3	-	-	TRBV2	CASTGGGASGNTIYF	TGTGCCAGTACTGGTGGGGGGGCCTCTGGAAACACCATATATTTT